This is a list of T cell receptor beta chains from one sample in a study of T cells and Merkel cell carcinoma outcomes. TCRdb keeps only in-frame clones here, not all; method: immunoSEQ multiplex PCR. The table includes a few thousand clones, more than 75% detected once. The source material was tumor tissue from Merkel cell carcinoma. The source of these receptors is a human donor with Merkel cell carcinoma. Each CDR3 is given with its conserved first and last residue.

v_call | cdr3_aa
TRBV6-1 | CASAALPTRGEQYF
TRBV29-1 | CSTSRVNTEAFF
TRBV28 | CASSLWVGLSSYEQYF
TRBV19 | CASSIGTESFF
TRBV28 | CASSPGAGSSYEQYF
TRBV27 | CASTTLAATNYGYTF
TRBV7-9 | CASSFDRLLGQYF
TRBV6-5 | CASSYGRVGEKLFF
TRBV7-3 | CASSLRKTGTDGYTF
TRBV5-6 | CASSLPSGVEQYF
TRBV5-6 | CASSTYSPGAKNIQYF
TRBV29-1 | CSVEPSGREPEQFF
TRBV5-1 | CASSPYGQSGGYTF
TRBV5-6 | CASSSGTRTEKLFF
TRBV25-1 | CASSPRRSGNQETQYF
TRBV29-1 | CSVEGQGLGIQYF
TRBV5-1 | CASSFAGGGYEQYF
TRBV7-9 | CASSLGTGTIPQETQYF
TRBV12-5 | CASGEPTGVVEKLFF
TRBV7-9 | CASSRYRAREETQYF
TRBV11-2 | CASMGTSGEIHQETQYF
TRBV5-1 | CASSLLLAGGSNEQFF
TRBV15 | CATSRDFRPNRPTDTQYF
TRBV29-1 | CSVSLGASGTGELFF
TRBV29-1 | CSVEGQPGPGNTIYF
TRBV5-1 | CASSLWTGDGYTF
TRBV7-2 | CASSFVRGDTEYF
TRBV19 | CASSTPDRGVTDTQYF
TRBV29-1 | CSVEDRFVEKLFF
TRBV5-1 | CASSAGTGAKGYTF